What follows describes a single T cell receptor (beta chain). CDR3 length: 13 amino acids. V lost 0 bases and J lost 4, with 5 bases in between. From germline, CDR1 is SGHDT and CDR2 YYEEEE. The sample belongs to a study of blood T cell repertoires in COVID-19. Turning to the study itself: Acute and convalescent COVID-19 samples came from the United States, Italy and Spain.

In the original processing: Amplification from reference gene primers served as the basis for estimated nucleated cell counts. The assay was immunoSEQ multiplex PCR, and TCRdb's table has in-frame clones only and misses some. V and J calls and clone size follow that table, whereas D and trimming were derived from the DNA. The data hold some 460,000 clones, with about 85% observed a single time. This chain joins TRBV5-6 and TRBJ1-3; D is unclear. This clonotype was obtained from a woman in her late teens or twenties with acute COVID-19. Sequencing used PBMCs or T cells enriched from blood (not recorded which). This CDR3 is CASSLVEGNTIYF. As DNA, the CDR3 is TGTGCCAGCAGCTTGGTTGAGGGAAACACCATATATTTT.